The present T cell receptor (beta chain) was sequenced within a study of beta chain features in type 1 diabetes. This clone was detected a few times. The target antigen is unknown. Findings and limits, study-wide: Type 1 diabetes patients had TCRB CDR3s that were shorter (moderately but significantly so) in all four CD4+ subsets.

Of the isolated RNA, all was reverse transcribed, and so the sequenced material was expressed TCRB transcripts. The protocol was immunoSEQ multiplex PCR, while the TCRdb copy is restricted to in-frame clones and leaves out a portion. The sample holds about 160,000 clones, 9% to 12% seen once. This clonotype was obtained from a young man with type 1 diabetes. Sequenced input: central memory CD4+ T cells from blood.

The CDR3 is CASSLTSGESTDTQYF. The CDR3 region has the DNA TGCGCCAGCAGCTTGACTAGCGGGGAAAGCACAGATACGCAGTATTTT. The V and J genes are TRBV5-1 and TRBJ2-3, with TRBD2 identical over 10 bases. V lost 1 base and J lost 0; bases outside the gene matches: 2. Per the germline V gene, CDR1 is SGHRS and CDR2 is YFSETQ. The CDR3 consists of 16 residues.